A single sample gave rise to the 32 T cell receptor beta chains below, sequenced in a study of T cell responses to AZD1222 COVID-19 vaccine. This table comes from immunoSEQ multiplex PCR, and its TCRdb copy is limited to in-frame clones, with some not included. The data show 85,000 to 120,000 clones, approximately 86% seen once. The specimen comprised peripheral blood, sampled on day 0 of AZD1222 vaccination. The receptors here all came from an adult in good health.

The V call is TRBV5-6, the J call TRBJ2-1, with TRBD2 identical over 13 bases. The V gene end was trimmed by 4 bases and the J gene end by 4 bases; junction bases not matched to a gene: 5. This CDR3 region has 16 residues. Germline V gives CDR1 SGHDT, CDR2 YYEEEE. The DNA for the CDR3 is TGTGCCAGCAGCGCCCGACTAGCGGGAGGATACAATGAGCAGTTCTTC. Translating it yields CASSARLAGGYNEQFF.

The rearrangement uses TRBV30 and TRBJ2-3; TRBD1 matches at 7 bases. The V gene's germline CDR1 is GTSNPN and CDR2 SVGIG (reference sequence). Unmatched junction bases numbered 2, after V lost 3 bases and J lost 2 bases. The CDR3 covers 13 residues. The CDR3: CAWRQGSTDTQYF. The CDR3 DNA is TGTGCCTGGAGACAGGGGTCCACAGATACGCAGTATTTT.

The chain combines TRBV11-2 with TRBJ2-7, with 7 nucleotides matching TRBD2. V dropped 0 bases and J dropped 5; count of bases not matched to a gene: 4. The CDR3 covers 14 residues. CDR1 and CDR2 (germline): SGHAT, FQNNGV. The CDR3 loop is CASSLEAGANEQYF. CDR3 sequence (DNA): TGTGCCAGCAGCTTAGAGGCGGGAGCCAACGAGCAGTACTTC.

The rearrangement uses TRBV24-1 and TRBJ1-2; D uncertain. Germline V lookup: CDR1 KGHDR, CDR2 SFDVKD. The CDR3 spans 12 residues. V lost 0 bases to trimming and J lost 5 bases, with 3 bases between them. CDR3 bases: TGTGCCACCAGTGATTTGGGATATGGCTACACCTTC. Translated: CATSDLGYGYTF.

Only a few counts were recorded for this clone. The J gene is TRBJ1-1, the V gene TRBV29-1; no clear D. V lost 4 bases to trimming and J lost 4 bases, with 16 bases between them. The CDR3 has 14 residues. The germline gives CDR1 SQVTM, CDR2 ANQGSEA. CDR3 sequence: CSVGGGYRGTEAFF. As DNA, the CDR3 is TGCAGCGTTGGTGGAGGCTATCGGGGCACTGAAGCTTTCTTT.

The chain combines TRBV28 with TRBJ1-1, with D unresolved. Germline CDR1 and CDR2: MDHEN and SYDVKM. CDR3 size: 14 residues. V lost 5 bases and J 0 bases, leaving 10 bases between the germline ends. The CDR3 DNA follows: TGTGCCAGCAGTGCTGGGGTTATGAACACTGAAGCTTTCTTT. This codes for CASSAGVMNTEAFF.

The chain has TRBV7-8 and TRBJ1-2; no clear D. V was clipped by 0 bases and J by 2 bases, with 13 bases between them. The CDR3 is 16 amino acids. Germline V gene data show CDR1 as SGHVS and CDR2 as FQNEAQ. CDR3 sequence reads: CASSLAGRPSNYGYTF. CDR3 DNA: TGTGCCAGCAGCTTAGCCGGGCGGCCTTCCAACTATGGCTACACCTTC.

The V and J genes are TRBV5-1 and TRBJ1-1, with D unresolved. The germline gives CDR1 SGHRS, CDR2 YFSETQ. The V end was cut by 6 bases, the J end by 0 bases, with 9 bases between. CDR3 length: 13 amino acids. This chain's CDR3 is CASTVGMNTEAFF. As DNA, the CDR3 is TGCGCCAGCACCGTAGGGATGAACACTGAAGCTTTCTTT.

The genes are TRBV21-1 and TRBJ1-2; the D call in the table, TRBD1, was not verified against the DNA. TRBV21-1 is tagged as a pseudogene. The CDR3 sequence is 13 residues long. Here the CDR3 reads CASSAWDRDGYTF. Written as DNA, the CDR3 is TGTGCCAGCAGCGCATGGGACAGGGATGGCTACACCTTC.

Details on this clone: The sample has other DNA sequences that encode this CDR3 too. CDR3 DNA sequence: TGTGCCAGCAGCTTACTGTACCAAGAGACCCAGTACTTC. Translated: CASSLLYQETQYF. The genes are TRBV7-2 and TRBJ2-5, with no clear D. Germline values: CDR1 SGHTA, CDR2 FQGNSA. Between the trimmed V and J ends, which lost 2 bases and 0 bases, there was a span of 4 bases. This CDR3 region has 13 residues.

V usage is TRBV4-2 and J usage is TRBJ2-5; D may match TRBD1 or TRBD2 (5 bases each). CDR1 is LGHNA, CDR2 YNFKEQ, per germline. Trimming shortened V by 2 bases and J by 5 bases, and 18 bases separated the two germline ends. The CDR3 is 16 amino acids. The CDR3 coding sequence is TGTGCCAGCAGCCAACCTGGGACGGCGGGCGGCGAGACCCAGTACTTC. It yields the protein CASSQPGTAGGETQYF.

V usage is TRBV5-4 and J usage is TRBJ2-3; D ambiguous. The germline V gene encodes CDR1 SGHNT and CDR2 YYREEE (reference sequence). V was trimmed by 2 bases and J by 6 bases, leaving 4 bases between them. This CDR3 has 11 residues. CDR3 coding DNA: TGTGCCAGCAGCTTAATTGATACGCAGTATTTT. It specifies CASSLIDTQYF. Full variable domain (rest looked up from reference TRBV5-4 and TRBJ2-3): ETGVTQSPTHLIKTRGQQVTLRCSSQSGHNTVSWYQQALGQGPQFIFQYYREEENGRGNFPPRFSGLQFPNYSSELNVNALELDDSALYLCASSLIDTQYFGPGTRLTVL.

The chain links TRBV6-5 to TRBJ1-1; maybe TRBD1 (5 bases). The CDR3 extends over 15 amino acids. The germline V gene encodes CDR1 MNHEY and CDR2 SVGAGI. The V end was cut by 10 bases, the J end by 1 base, with 19 bases between. Here the CDR3 DNA reads TGTGCCATCAGCCGGGACCGCCTTCCGAACACTGAAGCTTTCTTT. This gives the protein CAISRDRLPNTEAFF.

The chain is built from TRBV4-3 and TRBJ1-4, with D tentatively TRBD1 (6 bases). Trimming stripped 0 bases from V and 6 bases from J, with 17 bases between. The CDR3 spans 17 residues. Germline CDR1 reads LGHNA; CDR2 reads YSLEER. The CDR3 loop is CASSQDIWGAEDEKLFF. The CDR3, as DNA: TGCGCCAGCAGCCAAGATATATGGGGGGCGGAAGATGAAAAACTGTTTTTT.

This clone has a single count. The V call is TRBV5-4, the J call TRBJ2-1; D is undetermined. Trimming took off 1 base at V and 7 bases at J, with 15 bases between the two ends. This CDR3 contains 15 residues. Germline V lookup: CDR1 SGHNT, CDR2 YYREEE (reference sequence). CDR3 region: CASSLRLTPENEQFF. The CDR3 nucleotides read TGTGCCAGCAGCTTGCGGCTAACCCCAGAGAATGAGCAGTTCTTC. Variable domain in full (rest from reference TRBV5-4 and TRBJ2-1): ETGVTQSPTHLIKTRGQQVTLRCSSQSGHNTVSWYQQALGQGPQFIFQYYREEENGRGNFPPRFSGLQFPNYSSELNVNALELDDSALYLCASSLRLTPENEQFFGPGTRLTVL.

This chain uses TRBV28 with TRBJ1-2; no clear D gene. V lost 3 bases and J 2 bases, leaving 7 bases between the germline ends. The germline gives CDR1 MDHEN, CDR2 SYDVKM. This CDR3 spans 13 amino acids. The DNA of the CDR3 is TGTGCCAGCAGTTTCTGGGAGAACTATGGCTACACCTTC. Its protein product is CASSFWENYGYTF.

The sample holds one count of this clone. The chain carries TRBV6-5 and TRBJ2-7; no definite D call. CDR1 is MNHEY and CDR2 is SVGAGI in the germline V gene. CDR3 length equals 13 residues. Trimming left V 8 bases short and J 0 bases short, with 11 bases between. The DNA for the CDR3 is TGTGCCAGCGCCTACAAAACCTCCTACGAGCAGTACTTC. Its translation: CASAYKTSYEQYF.

This chain connects TRBV9 to TRBJ2-5; tentative D call: TRBD2 (6 bases). Deletions cut 0 bases from V and 2 bases from J, with 14 bases between. The CDR3 covers 16 residues. Germline CDR1 and CDR2: SGDLS and YYNGEE. CDR3 region: CASSVATGDLQETQYF. CDR3 bases: TGTGCCAGCAGCGTAGCTACTGGGGACTTACAAGAGACCCAGTACTTC.

The chain employs TRBV5-4 and TRBJ2-3; the match to TRBD1 covers 7 bases. The V gene end was trimmed by 2 bases and the J gene end by 2 bases; junction bases not matched to a gene: 5. The CDR3 sequence is 15 residues long. CDR1 is SGHNT and CDR2 is YYREEE in the germline V gene (reference sequence). As DNA, the CDR3 is TGTGCCAGCAGCTTACGACAGGGATCCACAGATACGCAGTATTTT. Translating gives CASSLRQGSTDTQYF. Filled out from reference TRBV5-4 and TRBJ2-3, the complete variable domain reads ETGVTQSPTHLIKTRGQQVTLRCSSQSGHNTVSWYQQALGQGPQFIFQYYREEENGRGNFPPRFSGLQFPNYSSELNVNALELDDSALYLCASSLRQGSTDTQYFGPGTRLTVL.

In its sample, this clone was seen once. This rearrangement joins TRBV7-9 to TRBJ2-3, with a tentative D call TRBD1 (6 bases). This CDR3 spans 15 amino acids. CDR1 SEHNR and CDR2 FQNEAQ come from the germline V gene (reference sequence). Trimming removed 4 bases from V and 5 bases from J, with 16 bases in between. CDR3 sequence: CASSSMGAGEDTQYF. In nucleotides, the CDR3 is TGTGCCAGCAGCTCGATGGGGGCAGGGGAAGATACGCAGTATTTT. Combining the CDR3 with reference TRBV7-9 and TRBJ2-3 gives the whole variable domain DTGVSQNPRHKITKRGQNVTFRCDPISEHNRLYWYRQTLGQGPEFLTYFQNEAQLEKSRLLSDRFSAERPKGSFSTLEIQRTEQGDSAMYLCASSSMGAGEDTQYFGPGTRLTVL.

The rearrangement uses TRBV6-1 and TRBJ1-1, with 12 bases fitting TRBD1. Per the germline V gene, CDR1 is MNHNS and CDR2 is SASEGT. The V and J ends lost 4 bases and 5 bases, in that order; junction bases with no gene match: 14. The CDR3 spans 18 residues. This CDR3 is CASSVTIPGQGAGTEAFF. The DNA for the CDR3 is TGTGCCAGCAGTGTCACAATCCCGGGACAGGGGGCGGGTACTGAAGCTTTCTTT.

The rearrangement joins TRBV5-1 to TRBJ2-1, with D possibly TRBD1 on 5 matching bases. V lost 0 bases and J lost 0, with 16 bases in between. Germline V CDR1 and CDR2: SGHRS, YFSETQ. CDR3 size: 18 residues. This CDR3 reads CASSLGSGIISSYNEQFF. The CDR3 DNA is TGCGCCAGCAGCTTGGGGTCAGGGATTATTAGCTCCTACAATGAGCAGTTCTTC.

The chain joins TRBV4-2 to TRBJ1-2; D may be TRBD1 (5 bases). Germline V gene lookup returns CDR1 LGHNA and CDR2 YNFKEQ. This CDR3 comprises 15 residues. Trimming removed 1 base at V and 2 bases at J, with 11 bases between. The CDR3 DNA reads as TGTGCCAGCAGCCAAGGTGCGAGGGGAAACTATGGCTACACCTTC. It specifies CASSQGARGNYGYTF.

The chain is built from TRBV5-1 and TRBJ2-1, with 7 bases fitting TRBD2. Trimming took 1 base from V and 5 from J; bases not matched to a gene: 6. This CDR3 comprises 15 residues. The V gene's germline CDR1 is SGHRS and CDR2 YFSETQ. The CDR3 DNA reads TGCGCCAGCAGCTTGCCGGGAGGCTCGAACAATGAGCAGTTCTTC. It is translated as CASSLPGGSNNEQFF.

This chain joins TRBV7-6 and TRBJ2-2; the match to TRBD1 covers 9 bases. Germline V gene lookup returns CDR1 SGHVS and CDR2 FNYEAQ. The ends lost 5 bases at V and 5 bases at J; junction bases unmatched: 6. The CDR3 is 15 residues long. The CDR3 coding sequence is TGTGCCAGCAGCCCGGGGACAGGGCGTACCGGGGAGCTGTTTTTT. The encoded protein is CASSPGTGRTGELFF. Based on the CDR3 plus reference TRBV7-6 and TRBJ2-2, the full variable domain is GAGVSQSPRYKVTKRGQDVALRCDPISGHVSLYWYRQALGQGPEFLTYFNYEAQQDKSGLPNDRFSAERPEGSISTLTIQRTEQRDSAMYRCASSPGTGRTGELFFGEGSRLTVL.

This clone was picked up one time. The V call is TRBV9, the J call TRBJ2-7; 9 bases match TRBD2. The J segment lost 6 bases and the V segment lost 1 base, leaving 5 bases of the junction unmatched. The CDR3 extends over 14 amino acids. Germline CDR1 SGDLS, CDR2 YYNGEE. The CDR3 sequence: CASSVLAGKAEQYF. In DNA form, the CDR3 reads TGTGCCAGCAGCGTACTAGCGGGAAAGGCCGAGCAGTACTTC.

This clone was seen once. V gene TRBV6-2 or TRBV6-3 combines with J gene TRBJ2-5; 9 positions agree with TRBD2. Trimming cost V 3 bases and J 1 base; bases outside gene matches: 6. This CDR3 contains 16 residues. CDR1 and CDR2 (germline): MNHEY, SVGEGT. CDR3 sequence (DNA): TGTGCCAGCAGTTATGTAGCGGGAGAGATCCAAGAGACCCAGTACTTC. Its protein product is CASSYVAGEIQETQYF.

The J gene is TRBJ1-1, the V gene TRBV2; no firm D call. Looked up from germline, CDR1 is SNHLY and CDR2 is FYNNEI. The V end was cut by 6 bases, the J end by 0 bases, with 11 bases between. The CDR3 spans 14 residues. Here the CDR3 DNA reads TGTGCCAGCAGCTACAGAAGCATGAACACTGAAGCTTTCTTT. Its protein is CASSYRSMNTEAFF.

This chain connects TRBV10-2 to TRBJ2-2, with TRBD1 as a possible D gene (7 bases). Germline CDR1 is WSHSY and CDR2 is SAAADI. V shed 7 bases and J shed 5 bases, with 14 bases lying between them. This CDR3 comprises 14 residues. CDR3 in amino acids: CASNHRGGTGELFF. CDR3 coding DNA: TGCGCCAGCAACCACAGGGGAGGAACCGGGGAGCTGTTTTTT.

The rearrangement joins TRBV24-1 to TRBJ2-1, with a tentative D call TRBD1 (6 bases). Germline V gives CDR1 KGHDR, CDR2 SFDVKD. V lost 11 bases, J lost 12 bases, and 16 bases lay in between. CDR3 length: 11 residues. The CDR3 protein is CAIGASRGQFF. The CDR3 DNA is TGTGCCATCGGGGCTAGCAGGGGGCAGTTCTTC.

J is TRBJ2-7 and V is TRBV19; 10 bases line up with TRBD2. The trim removed 6 bases at V and 3 bases at J, leaving 5 bases unmatched. CDR3 length: 14 residues. The germline V gene has CDR1 LNHDA and CDR2 SQIVND (reference sequence). The CDR3 nucleotides read TGTGCCAGTAGCCGACTAGCGGGCAACTACGAGCAGTACTTC. It translates to CASSRLAGNYEQYF.

In its sample, this clone was seen a few times. The V call is TRBV4-1, the J call TRBJ1-2; tentative D call: TRBD1 (6 bases). CDR1 is MGHRA and CDR2 is YSYEKL in the germline V gene. CDR3 size: 13 residues. The V end was cut by 2 bases, the J end by 6 bases, with 10 bases between. CDR3: CASSQQDRNGYTF. The CDR3 DNA sequence: TGCGCCAGCAGCCAACAGGACAGAAATGGCTACACCTTC.